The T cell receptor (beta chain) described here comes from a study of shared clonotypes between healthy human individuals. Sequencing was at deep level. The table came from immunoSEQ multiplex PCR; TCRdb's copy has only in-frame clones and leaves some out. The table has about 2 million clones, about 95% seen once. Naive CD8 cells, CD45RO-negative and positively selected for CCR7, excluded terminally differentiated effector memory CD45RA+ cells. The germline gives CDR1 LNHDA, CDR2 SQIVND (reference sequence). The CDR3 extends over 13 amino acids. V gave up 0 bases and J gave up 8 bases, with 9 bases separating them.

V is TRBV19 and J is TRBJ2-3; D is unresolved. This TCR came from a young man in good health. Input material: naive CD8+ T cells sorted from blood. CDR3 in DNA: TGTGCCAGTAGTATAGATGAGGAGAGTACGCAGTATTTT. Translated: CASSIDEESTQYF.